This T cell receptor (beta chain) was sequenced during a study of cytomegalovirus exposure and HLA in healthy donors. Across the study: Of around 400 genotyped donors, roughly 81% grouped in the Caucasian-associated ancestry cluster. Study-wide results and limits: By a later analysis, the bulk of CMV-associated TCR beta chains appeared HLA-restricted. Altogether, 164 TCR beta chains were recorded as cytomegalovirus-associated.

With 60 Vbeta and 13 Jbeta primers, the PCR was carried out. This table comes from immunoSEQ multiplex PCR, and its TCRdb copy is limited to in-frame clones, with some not included. The top ten clones hold approximately 6% of a sample with more than 140,000 clones, roughly 82% of them seen once. Germline V gives CDR1 GTSNPN, CDR2 SVGIG (reference sequence). The CDR3 contains 15 residues. V gave up 3 bases and J gave up 0 bases, with 12 bases separating them. This clone was seen more than once but under ten times. The antigen remains unidentified. The TCR originated in a man aged 25-40 years in good health and CMV-seropositive. V is TRBV30 and J is TRBJ1-3; tentatively, D is TRBD1 (6 bases). Material for sequencing was PBMCs. The CDR3 loop reads CAWRFKDSSGNTIYF. The CDR3 bases are TGTGCCTGGAGATTTAAGGACAGCTCTGGAAACACCATATATTTT.